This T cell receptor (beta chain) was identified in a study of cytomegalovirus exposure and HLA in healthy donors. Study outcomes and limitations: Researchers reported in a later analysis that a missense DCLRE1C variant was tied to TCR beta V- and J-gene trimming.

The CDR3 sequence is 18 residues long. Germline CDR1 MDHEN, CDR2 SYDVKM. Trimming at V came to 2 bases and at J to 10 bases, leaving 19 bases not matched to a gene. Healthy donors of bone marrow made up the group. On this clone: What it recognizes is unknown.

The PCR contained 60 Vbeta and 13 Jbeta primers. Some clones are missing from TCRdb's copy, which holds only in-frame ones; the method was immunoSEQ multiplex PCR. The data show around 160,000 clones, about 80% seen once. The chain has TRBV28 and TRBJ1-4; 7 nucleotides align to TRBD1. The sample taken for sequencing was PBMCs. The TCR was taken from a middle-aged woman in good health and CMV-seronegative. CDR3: CASSLERQGRSKGGKLFF. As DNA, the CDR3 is TGTGCCAGCAGTTTAGAAAGACAGGGAAGAAGTAAGGGGGGAAAACTGTTTTTT.